The clone carrying this T cell receptor (beta chain) was observed a handful of times. The entry originates in a study of control samples from healthy donors and cancer patients. Germline V gives CDR1 SGHRS, CDR2 YFSETQ. The CDR3 spans 14 residues. V lost 0 bases, J lost 7 bases, and 11 bases lay in between. The assay was immunoSEQ multiplex PCR, and TCRdb's table has in-frame clones only and misses some. The table records some 100,000 clones, over 75% of them present only once. This receptor was taken from a woman aged 45-65 years in good health. V and J are TRBV5-1 and TRBJ1-5; D is possibly TRBD1 (5 bases). The sample comprised blood. As DNA, the CDR3 is TGCGCCAGCAGCTTGGTATCAGGGCAACAGCCCCAGCATTTT. Amino acid sequence: CASSLVSGQQPQHF.